The 20 T cell receptor beta chains below were found in one sample sequenced in a study of shared clonotypes between healthy human individuals. The table came from immunoSEQ multiplex PCR; TCRdb's copy has only in-frame clones and leaves some out. The sample contains roughly 1,600,000 clones, 98% of which appear only once. The specimen sequenced was naive CD4+ T cells sorted from blood. Subset of the sample: CD45RA+ positively selected. These receptors were obtained from a man in his thirties or forties in good health.

This clone was observed once. This sample includes further DNA sequences coding for the same CDR3. V and J are TRBV5-1 and TRBJ1-1; no reliable D call. CDR3 length equals 14 residues. The V gene's germline CDR1 is SGHRS and CDR2 YFSETQ. The germline V and J ends were trimmed by 0 bases and 0 bases, with 6 bases remaining between them. The CDR3 region is CASSLGLLNTEAFF. DNA for the CDR3: TGCGCCAGCAGCTTGGGACTGCTGAACACTGAAGCTTTCTTT.

The chain has TRBV11-1 and TRBJ1-1; no clear D gene. Between the trimmed V and J ends, which lost 1 base and 5 bases, there was a span of 11 bases. CDR3 size: 14 residues. CDR1 is SGHAT, CDR2 FQDESV, per germline (reference sequence). DNA for the CDR3: TGTGCCAGCAGCTTAGGGGTAGGTGGAACTGAAGCTTTCTTT. It yields the protein CASSLGVGGTEAFF.

The rearrangement joins TRBV5-6 to TRBJ1-4, with a tentative D call TRBD1 (6 bases). Deletions cut 6 bases from V and 6 bases from J, with 21 bases between. The CDR3 totals 16 residues. The V gene's germline CDR1 is SGHDT and CDR2 YYEEEE. The CDR3 DNA sequence: TGTGCCAGCACAGGGGCTTTAGTACTTGGGGATGAAAAACTGTTTTTT. This codes for CASTGALVLGDEKLFF.

The chain links TRBV5-1 to TRBJ2-4, with TRBD2 matching 9 bases. Germline CDR1 and CDR2: SGHRS and YFSETQ. The CDR3 consists of 15 residues. J gave up 5 bases and V 4 bases, and 7 bases lay outside the gene matches. CDR3: CASSRSGSAENIQYF. The CDR3 DNA follows: TGCGCCAGCAGCCGTAGCGGGAGCGCGGAAAACATTCAGTACTTC.

The V gene is TRBV28, the J gene TRBJ1-4; D is ambiguous. The V end was cut by 5 bases, the J end by 10 bases, with 17 bases between. The germline CDR1 and CDR2 sequences are MDHEN and SYDVKM. The CDR3 spans 14 residues. CDR3 sequence reads: CASSPGQSVGKLFF. The CDR3 nucleotides read TGTGCCAGCAGTCCCGGGCAGTCGGTAGGAAAACTGTTTTTT.

The chain combines TRBV7-9 with TRBJ2-1; TRBD2 is a possible D gene (5 bases). CDR3 length: 14 residues. From germline, CDR1 is SEHNR and CDR2 FQNEAQ (reference sequence). V was trimmed by 2 bases and J by 8 bases, leaving 13 bases between them. The CDR3 coding sequence is TGTGCCAGCAGCTTACGGGCTAGCAAGGATGAGCAGTTCTTC. This codes for CASSLRASKDEQFF.

This sequence joins TRBV11-2 and TRBJ2-1, with D possibly TRBD2 on 6 matching bases. CDR3 length: 12 amino acids. CDR1 and CDR2 (germline): SGHAT, FQNNGV. Trimming removed 6 bases at V and 3 bases at J, with 6 bases between. The CDR3 here is CASRGGYNEQFF. DNA of the CDR3: TGTGCCAGCAGGGGAGGCTACAATGAGCAGTTCTTC.

The V call is TRBV7-9, the J call TRBJ1-5; D is unresolved. V lost 0 bases, J lost 5 bases, and 14 bases lay in between. The CDR3 is 16 residues long. In germline, CDR1 is SEHNR, CDR2 FQNEAQ (reference sequence). CDR3 protein: CASSLADLAGDQPQHF. CDR3 in DNA: TGTGCCAGCAGCTTAGCAGATTTGGCAGGTGATCAGCCCCAGCATTTT.

The genes are TRBV6-1 and TRBJ1-1; D is unclear. The CDR3 has 14 residues. Trimming removed 4 bases at V and 0 bases at J, with 9 bases between. Germline assignment: CDR1 MNHNS and CDR2 SASEGT. The CDR3 loop reads CASSASTVNTEAFF. DNA for the CDR3: TGTGCCAGCAGTGCTAGTACCGTGAACACTGAAGCTTTCTTT.

The chain couples TRBV12-5 to TRBJ1-1; no firm D call. CDR3 length equals 12 residues. The germline V and J ends were trimmed by 3 bases and 7 bases, with 9 bases remaining between them. In germline, CDR1 is LGHNT, CDR2 FRNRAP. The CDR3 sequence is CASGFTRGEAFF. The CDR3 region has the DNA TGTGCTAGTGGTTTCACCCGAGGTGAAGCTTTCTTT. The entire variable domain, with the rest obtained from reference TRBV12-5 and TRBJ1-1, is as follows: DARVTQTPRHKVTEMGQEVTMRCQPILGHNTVFWYRQTMMQGLELLAYFRNRAPLDDSGMPKDRFSAEMPDATLATLKIQPSEPRDSAVYFCASGFTRGEAFFGQGTRLTVV.

V is TRBV5-8 and J is TRBJ1-2, with D possibly being TRBD1 (5 bases). The CDR3 runs 13 residues. Per germline, CDR1 SGHTS and CDR2 YDEGEE. The germline V and J ends were trimmed by 4 bases and 6 bases, with 13 bases remaining between them. The CDR3 sequence is CASSGAGWHGYTF. CDR3 DNA sequence: TGTGCCAGCAGCGGGGCAGGGTGGCATGGCTACACCTTC.

The genes are TRBV28 and TRBJ1-2; D call uncertain. V was trimmed by 5 bases and J by 1 base, leaving 11 bases between them. There are 14 residues in the CDR3. From germline, CDR1 is MDHEN and CDR2 SYDVKM. CDR3 loop: CASSMGGSNYGYTF. In DNA form, the CDR3 reads TGTGCCAGCAGTATGGGAGGTAGTAACTATGGCTACACCTTC.

The rearrangement links TRBV2 to TRBJ2-1; D perhaps matches TRBD2 (5 bases). V lost 7 bases and J 5 bases, leaving 15 bases between the germline ends. The CDR3 has 14 amino acids. Germline V gene data show CDR1 as SNHLY and CDR2 as FYNNEI. The CDR3 DNA sequence: TGTGCCAGCACTCAGACGGAGGCCCACAATGAGCAGTTCTTC. Translating it yields CASTQTEAHNEQFF. Drawing the rest from reference TRBV2 and TRBJ2-1, the complete variable domain is EPEVTQTPSHQVTQMGQEVILRCVPISNHLYFYWYRQILGQKVEFLVSFYNNEISEKSEIFDDQFSVERPDGSNFTLKIRSTKLEDSAMYFCASTQTEAHNEQFFGPGTRLTVL.

The chain combines TRBV20-1 with TRBJ1-2; D gene ambiguous. The CDR3 spans 11 residues. V lost 5 bases to trimming and J lost 9 bases, with 13 bases between them. From germline, CDR1 is DFQATT and CDR2 SNEGSKA (reference sequence). The DNA of the CDR3 is TGCAGTGCTGCGGACTTACTCAGCTACACCTTC. Its protein is CSAADLLSYTF.

The rearrangement joins TRBV30 to TRBJ2-7, with TRBD1 matching over 7 bases. The CDR3 is 14 amino acids. Trimming cost V 8 bases and J 5 bases; bases outside gene matches: 15. Germline loops: CDR1 GTSNPN, CDR2 SVGIG (reference sequence). The CDR3 sequence: CAGGRRDSYHEQYF. For the CDR3, the DNA is TGTGCCGGTGGCCGCAGGGACAGTTACCACGAGCAGTACTTC.

V and J are TRBV11-3 and TRBJ2-1; 14 nucleotides match TRBD2. Germline V gene data show CDR1 as SGHNT and CDR2 as YENEEA. The CDR3 has 16 residues. With V trimmed by 5 bases and J by 10 bases, 10 bases remained unmatched. The CDR3 loop reads CASSDRLAGGPSEQFF. CDR3 nucleotides: TGTGCCAGCAGCGATCGACTAGCGGGAGGGCCTAGCGAGCAGTTCTTC.

The V and J genes are TRBV5-6 and TRBJ1-4; 11 bases align to TRBD1. J lost 8 bases, V lost 4 bases, and 4 bases had no gene match. This CDR3 spans 14 amino acids. Per the germline V gene, CDR1 is SGHDT and CDR2 is YYEEEE. DNA of the CDR3: TGTGCCAGCAGCCCGGGGACAGGGGGAGAAAAACTGTTTTTT. Its translation is CASSPGTGGEKLFF.

V is TRBV15 and J is TRBJ2-3, with D possibly being TRBD1 or TRBD2 (5 bases each). CDR3 length equals 16 residues. CDR1 is LNHNV, CDR2 YYDKDF, per germline (reference sequence). Trimming removed 3 bases at V and 1 base at J, with 14 bases between. CDR3 sequence: CATSSAVGRGTDTQYF. CDR3 DNA sequence: TGTGCCACCAGCAGCGCTGTGGGACGGGGCACAGATACGCAGTATTTT.

The chain uses TRBV18 and TRBJ2-7; D is possibly TRBD2 (6 bases). Germline loops: CDR1 KGHSH, CDR2 LQKENI. The CDR3 has 14 amino acids. V was shortened by 4 bases and J by 3 bases, with 13 bases between the two germline ends. CDR3 coding DNA: TGTGCCAGCTCACGGTCGGGACTCAACTACGAGCAGTACTTC. Translated: CASSRSGLNYEQYF.

This chain joins TRBV7-9 and TRBJ2-7; TRBD2 might be the D (5 bases). Germline-derived CDR1 and CDR2 are SEHNR and FQNEAQ (reference sequence). The length of the CDR3 is 12 residues. V gave up 5 bases and J gave up 5 bases, with 10 bases separating them. The CDR3 DNA sequence: TGTGCCAGCAGCAGGCGGCGGGACGAGCAGTACTTC. Protein product: CASSRRRDEQYF.